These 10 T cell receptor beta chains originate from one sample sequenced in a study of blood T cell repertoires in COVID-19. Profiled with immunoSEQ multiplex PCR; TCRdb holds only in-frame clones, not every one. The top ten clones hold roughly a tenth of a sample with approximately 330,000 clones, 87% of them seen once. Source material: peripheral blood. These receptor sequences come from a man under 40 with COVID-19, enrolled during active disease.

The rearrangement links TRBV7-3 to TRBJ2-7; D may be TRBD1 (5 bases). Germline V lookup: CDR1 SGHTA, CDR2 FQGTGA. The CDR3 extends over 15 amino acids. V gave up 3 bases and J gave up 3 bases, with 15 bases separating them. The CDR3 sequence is CASSLTESRFYEQYF. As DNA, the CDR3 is TGTGCCAGCAGCTTGACAGAGTCACGTTTCTACGAGCAGTACTTC.

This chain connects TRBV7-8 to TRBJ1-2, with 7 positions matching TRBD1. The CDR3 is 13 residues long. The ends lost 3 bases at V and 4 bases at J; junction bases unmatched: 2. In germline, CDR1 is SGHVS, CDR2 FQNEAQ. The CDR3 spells CASSFRDSYGYTF. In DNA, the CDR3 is TGTGCCAGCAGCTTCCGGGACAGCTATGGCTACACCTTC.

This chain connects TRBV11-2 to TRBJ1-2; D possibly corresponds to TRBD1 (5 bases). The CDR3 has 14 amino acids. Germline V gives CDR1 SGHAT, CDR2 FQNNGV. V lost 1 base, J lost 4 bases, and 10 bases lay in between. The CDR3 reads CASSLAEQVYGYTF. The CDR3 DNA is TGTGCCAGCAGCTTAGCCGAACAGGTCTATGGCTACACCTTC. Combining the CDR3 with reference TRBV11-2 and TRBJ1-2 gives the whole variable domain EAGVAQSPRYKIIEKRQSVAFWCNPISGHATLYWYQQILGQGPKLLIQFQNNGVVDDSQLPKDRFSAERLKGVDSTLKIQPAKLEDSAVYLCASSLAEQVYGYTFGSGTRLTVV.

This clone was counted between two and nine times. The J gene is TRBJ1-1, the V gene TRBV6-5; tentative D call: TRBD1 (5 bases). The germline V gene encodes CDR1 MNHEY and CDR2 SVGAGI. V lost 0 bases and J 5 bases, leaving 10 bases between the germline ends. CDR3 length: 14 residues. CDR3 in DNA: TGTGCCAGCAGTTACTCGAGGAAGGGGACTGAAGCTTTCTTT. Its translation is CASSYSRKGTEAFF.

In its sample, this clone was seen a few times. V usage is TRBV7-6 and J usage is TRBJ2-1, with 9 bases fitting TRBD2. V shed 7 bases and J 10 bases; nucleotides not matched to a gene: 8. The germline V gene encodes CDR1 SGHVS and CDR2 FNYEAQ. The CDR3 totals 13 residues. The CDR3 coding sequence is TGTGCCAGCACCGCGGGGGGGGCGCGGGAGCAGTTCTTC. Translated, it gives CASTAGGAREQFF.

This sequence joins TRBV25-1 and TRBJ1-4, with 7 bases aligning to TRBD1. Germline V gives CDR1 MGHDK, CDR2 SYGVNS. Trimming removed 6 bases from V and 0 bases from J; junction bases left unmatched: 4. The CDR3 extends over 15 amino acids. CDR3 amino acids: CASSRGTATNEKLFF. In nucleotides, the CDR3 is TGTGCCAGCAGCAGGGGGACAGCAACTAATGAAAAACTGTTTTTT.

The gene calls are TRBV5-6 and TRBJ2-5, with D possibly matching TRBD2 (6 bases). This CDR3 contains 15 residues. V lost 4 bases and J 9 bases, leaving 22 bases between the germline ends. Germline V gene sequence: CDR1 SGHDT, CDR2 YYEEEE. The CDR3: CASSTEGRGLQAQYF. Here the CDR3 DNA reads TGTGCCAGCAGCACCGAGGGACGGGGACTGCAGGCCCAGTACTTC.

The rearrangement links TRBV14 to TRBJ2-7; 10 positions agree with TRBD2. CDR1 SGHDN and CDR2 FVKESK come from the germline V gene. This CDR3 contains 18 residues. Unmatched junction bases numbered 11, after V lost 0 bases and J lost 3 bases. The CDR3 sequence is CASSQEFGAGGLYYEQYF. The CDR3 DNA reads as TGTGCCAGCAGCCAAGAGTTCGGAGCGGGAGGGCTTTACTACGAGCAGTACTTC.

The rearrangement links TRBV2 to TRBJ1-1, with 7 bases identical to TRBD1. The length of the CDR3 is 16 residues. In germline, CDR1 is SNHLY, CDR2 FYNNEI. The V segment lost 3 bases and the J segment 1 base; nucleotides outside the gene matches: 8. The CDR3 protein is CASSDDRETANTEAFF. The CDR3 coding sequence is TGTGCCAGCAGTGACGACAGGGAGACAGCGAACACTGAAGCTTTCTTT.

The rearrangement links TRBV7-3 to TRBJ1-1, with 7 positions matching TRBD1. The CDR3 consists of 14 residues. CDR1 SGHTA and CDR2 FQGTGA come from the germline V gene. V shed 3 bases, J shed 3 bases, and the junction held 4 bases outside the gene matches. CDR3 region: CASSLTGPDTEAFF. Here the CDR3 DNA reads TGTGCCAGCAGCTTGACAGGGCCGGACACTGAAGCTTTCTTT.